This TCR beta chain stems from a study of CD8 T cells in ankylosing spondylitis. General study points: Reports say disease-linked clones showed up significantly more in matched ankylosing spondylitis synovial fluid. Characteristic of ankylosing spondylitis blood, it appeared, was a TCR beta motif comprising several highly homologous variants.

This clonotype was found a few times. Antigen: not known. The CDR3 is 16 residues long. Germline values: CDR1 LGHNA, CDR2 YSLEER. Trimming shortened V by 0 bases and J by 4 bases, and 12 bases separated the two germline ends. Library preparation for TCR beta used quantitative 5'-RACE with molecular barcodes. Via MiXCR, TCRdb re-called the 5' RACE reads, giving one row per CDR3 protein. The profile shows 800,000 to 900,000 distinct CDR3 sequences, about 10% of them singletons. Sequencing was performed on blood, either unsorted or a sorted T cell fraction (not recorded which). This clonotype was sampled from a male donor with ankylosing spondylitis. This rearrangement joins TRBV4-3 to TRBJ2-2, with no clear D. CDR3 DNA: TGCGCCAGCAGCCAAGATATGACCCGCTCCACCGGGGAGCTGTTTTTT. Translation gives CASSQDMTRSTGELFF.